This TCR beta chain was sequenced during a study of T cell repertoires in cytomegalovirus infection. TCRdb reanalysed the reads using MiXCR and keeps one entry per CDR3 protein. In the table there are some 310,000 distinct CDR3 sequences, 20% to 30% of which are singletons. CDR3 size: 14 residues. The germline V gene encodes CDR1 SGHTA and CDR2 FQGNSA. In regard to this clonotype: What it recognizes is unknown. A much bigger clone sits one base away, suggesting this may be a read error.

This material consisted of cultured PBMCs, taken from culture after CMV antigen stimulation. The origin of this receptor is a human donor in good health (CMV status not recorded). Some clones in this sample may be carry-over from other donors' samples. The chain has TRBV7-2 and TRBJ2-7, with TRBD2 identical over 8 bases. CDR3 coding DNA: TGTGCCAGCAGCTTAGGGCGGGAGGATGGGGAGCACTACGTC. Its protein is CASSLGREDGEHYV.